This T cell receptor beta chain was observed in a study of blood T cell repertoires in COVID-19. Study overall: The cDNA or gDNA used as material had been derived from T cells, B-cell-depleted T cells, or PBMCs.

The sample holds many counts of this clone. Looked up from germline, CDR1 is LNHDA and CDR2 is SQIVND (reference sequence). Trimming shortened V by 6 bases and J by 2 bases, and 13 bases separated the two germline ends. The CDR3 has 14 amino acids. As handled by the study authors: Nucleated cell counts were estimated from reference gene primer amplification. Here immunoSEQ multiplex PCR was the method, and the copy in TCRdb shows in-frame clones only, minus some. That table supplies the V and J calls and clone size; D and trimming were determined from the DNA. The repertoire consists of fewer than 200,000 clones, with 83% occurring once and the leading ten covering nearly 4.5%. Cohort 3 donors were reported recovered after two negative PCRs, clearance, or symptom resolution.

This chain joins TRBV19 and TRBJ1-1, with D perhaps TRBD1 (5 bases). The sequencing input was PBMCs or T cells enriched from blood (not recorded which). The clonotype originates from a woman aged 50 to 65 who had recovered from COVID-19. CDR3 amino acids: CASRLGTANTEAFF. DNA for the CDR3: TGTGCCAGTAGACTCGGGACTGCTAACACTGAAGCTTTCTTT.